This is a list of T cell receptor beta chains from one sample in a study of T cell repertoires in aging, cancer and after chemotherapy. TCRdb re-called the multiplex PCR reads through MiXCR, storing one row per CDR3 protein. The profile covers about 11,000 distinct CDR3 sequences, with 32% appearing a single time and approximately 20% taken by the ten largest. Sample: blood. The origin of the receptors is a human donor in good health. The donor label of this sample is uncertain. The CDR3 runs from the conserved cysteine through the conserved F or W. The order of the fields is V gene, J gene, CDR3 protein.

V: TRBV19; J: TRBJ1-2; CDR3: CASSLDRGYGGYTF
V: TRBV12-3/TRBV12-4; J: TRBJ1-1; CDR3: CASGGRGRETEAFF
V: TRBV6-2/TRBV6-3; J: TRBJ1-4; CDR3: CASSYGQGVEKLFF
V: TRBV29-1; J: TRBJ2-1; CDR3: CSAATSGANNEQFF
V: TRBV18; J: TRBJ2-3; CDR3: CASSPVRGTAADTQYF
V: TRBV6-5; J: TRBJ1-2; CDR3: CASSLRQGYGYTF
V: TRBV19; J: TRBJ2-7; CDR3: CASSITGGPIYEQYF
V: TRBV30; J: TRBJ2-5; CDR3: CAWSVVGGGETQYF
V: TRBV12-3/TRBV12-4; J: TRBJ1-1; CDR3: CASSPTGALGTEAFF
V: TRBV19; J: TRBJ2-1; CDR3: CASSPQNRVPNEQFF
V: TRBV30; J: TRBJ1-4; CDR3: CAWSVPATNEKLFF
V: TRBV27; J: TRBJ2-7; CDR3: CASRSRGREQYF
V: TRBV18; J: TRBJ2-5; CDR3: CASSPPGQGGETQYF
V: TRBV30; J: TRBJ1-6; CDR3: CAWSRDSNSPLHF
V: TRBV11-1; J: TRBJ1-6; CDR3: CASSFNSRLHF
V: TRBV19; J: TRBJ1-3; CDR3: CASTFSQGNTIYF
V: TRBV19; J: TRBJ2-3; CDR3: CASTPRGRGSTDTQYF
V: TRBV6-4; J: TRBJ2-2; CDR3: CASRAGNTGELFF
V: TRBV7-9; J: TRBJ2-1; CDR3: CASSLHGLADSNEQFF
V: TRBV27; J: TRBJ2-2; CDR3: CASSWGGRGPTGELFF
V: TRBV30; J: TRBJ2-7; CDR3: CVWSVGTGEQYF
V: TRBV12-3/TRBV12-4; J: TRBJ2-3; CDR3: CASSQRGWGGSTDTQYF
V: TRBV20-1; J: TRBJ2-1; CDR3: CSASTLAGGLDEQFF
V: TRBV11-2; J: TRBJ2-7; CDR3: CASSLHVGARGRQYF
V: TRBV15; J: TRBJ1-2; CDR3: CATSRDSGRLYGYTF
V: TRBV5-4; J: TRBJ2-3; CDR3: CASRGQKTDTQYF
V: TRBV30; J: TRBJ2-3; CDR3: CAWSNDADTQYF
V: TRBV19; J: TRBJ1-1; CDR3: CASSHGLGEAFF
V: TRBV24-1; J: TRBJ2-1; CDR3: CATSEYRLQSYNEQFF
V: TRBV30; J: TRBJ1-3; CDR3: CAWSGNTIYF
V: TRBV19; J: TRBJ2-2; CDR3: CASSKTGSTLGILSGELFF
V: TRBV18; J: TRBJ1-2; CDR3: CASSPDRDYGYTF
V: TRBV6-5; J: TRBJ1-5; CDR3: CASSLAGRGSNQPQHF
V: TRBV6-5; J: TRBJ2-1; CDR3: CASSPGTHRDEQFF